Following are 21 T cell receptor beta chains from one sample sequenced in a study of OX40 agonist ivuxolimab in advanced cancers. The table came from immunoSEQ multiplex PCR; TCRdb's copy has only in-frame clones and leaves some out. The sample includes thousands of clones, under 85% seen only once; the top ten take 25%. Sequenced here: CD4+ or CD8+ T cells sorted from blood, sampled in a trial of the OX40 agonist ivuxolimab. Every receptor here comes from an adult with an advanced solid tumor such as melanoma, head and neck, liver or kidney cancer.

The rearrangement links TRBV27 to TRBJ1-5; maybe TRBD1 (5 bases). The CDR3 spans 16 residues. Deletions cut 6 bases from V and 2 bases from J, with 17 bases between. Germline CDR1 is MNHEY and CDR2 is SMNVEV (reference sequence). Written as DNA, the CDR3 is TGTGCCAGCAGCCCTCAGGGAGGAGGAGGCAATCAGCCCCAGCATTTT. Amino acid sequence: CASSPQGGGGNQPQHF.

The chain carries TRBV7-9 and TRBJ2-6; D may be TRBD1 or TRBD2 (5 bases each). Germline values: CDR1 SEHNR, CDR2 FQNEAQ (reference sequence). Deletions cut 7 bases from V and 0 bases from J, with 19 bases between. This CDR3 contains 18 residues. The CDR3 is CASTTLGEPTSGANVLTF. CDR3 nucleotides: TGTGCCAGCACGACCCTGGGGGAGCCCACCTCTGGGGCCAACGTCCTGACTTTC.

The chain couples TRBV2 to TRBJ2-6; possibly TRBD1 for D (6 bases). The CDR3 has 21 amino acids. V shed 6 bases and J shed 0 bases, with 27 bases lying between them. Per the germline V gene, CDR1 is SNHLY and CDR2 is FYNNEI. CDR3 loop: CASRPQPGQEPTSSGANVLTF. CDR3 coding DNA: TGTGCCAGCAGACCTCAGCCGGGACAAGAGCCTACAAGCTCTGGGGCCAACGTCCTGACTTTC.

V usage is TRBV7-2 and J usage is TRBJ2-3; D not certain. CDR1 is SGHTA, CDR2 FQGNSA, per germline. CDR3 size: 13 residues. Trimming pared 1 base from V and 8 bases from J, leaving 10 bases between. Written as DNA, the CDR3 is TGTGCCAGCAGCTTAGAGCCGGCAGGTACGCAGTATTTT. Its protein is CASSLEPAGTQYF.

The chain combines TRBV27 with TRBJ2-7; 7 nucleotides line up with TRBD1. The CDR3 covers 13 residues. The ends lost 8 bases at V and 3 bases at J; junction bases unmatched: 7. CDR1 is MNHEY, CDR2 SMNVEV, per germline (reference sequence). This CDR3 is CASSDRAGYEQYF. CDR3 DNA: TGTGCCAGCTCCGACAGGGCAGGCTACGAGCAGTACTTC.

The V call is TRBV4-1, the J call TRBJ2-1, with 10 positions matching TRBD2. CDR1 MGHRA and CDR2 YSYEKL come from the germline V gene. V shed 2 bases and J 12 bases; nucleotides not matched to a gene: 22. The length of the CDR3 is 19 residues. The chain's CDR3 is CASSQSIPLTSGAPTWQFF. CDR3 in DNA: TGCGCCAGCAGCCAATCTATACCCCTAACTAGCGGGGCACCAACCTGGCAGTTCTTC.

V gene TRBV5-4 combines with J gene TRBJ1-1, with 8 positions matching TRBD1. From germline, CDR1 is SGHNT and CDR2 YYREEE (reference sequence). The CDR3 contains 14 residues. V lost 6 bases and J lost 6; bases outside the gene matches: 10. CDR3: CASTDSGGGSEAFF. CDR3 coding DNA: TGTGCCAGCACCGACTCAGGGGGCGGGTCTGAAGCTTTCTTT.

The table lists this clone with a few counts. The rearrangement joins TRBV5-1 to TRBJ2-7; weak D call: TRBD1 (6 bases). Deletions cut 5 bases from V and 1 base from J, with 13 bases between. This CDR3 contains 14 residues. The germline CDR1 and CDR2 sequences are SGHRS and YFSETQ. CDR3 residues: CASSLEDRSYEQYF. The CDR3 coding sequence is TGCGCCAGCAGTCTGGAGGACAGATCCTACGAGCAGTACTTC.

This clone was seen only once. The genes are TRBV7-8 and TRBJ1-5; no definite D call. The CDR3 extends over 14 amino acids. Between the trimmed V and J ends, which lost 5 bases and 5 bases, there was a span of 13 bases. Per germline, CDR1 SGHVS and CDR2 FQNEAQ. The CDR3 loop is CASSPGDSYQPQHF. CDR3 coding DNA: TGTGCCAGCAGCCCCGGGGATTCTTATCAGCCCCAGCATTTT.

Here the CDR3 reads CASSAPLAGGQETQYF. The CDR3 DNA follows: TGTGCCAGCAGCGCCCCTCTAGCGGGGGGCCAAGAGACCCAGTACTTC. V usage is TRBV9 and J usage is TRBJ2-5; 11 bases fit TRBD2. This CDR3 has 16 residues. The J segment lost 1 base and the V segment lost 3 bases, leaving 5 bases of the junction unmatched. Germline V gene data show CDR1 as SGDLS and CDR2 as YYNGEE.

The J gene is TRBJ1-2, the V gene TRBV7-2; D is uncertain. V gave up 5 bases and J gave up 4 bases, with 17 bases separating them. This CDR3 is 15 amino acids long. Germline V CDR1 and CDR2: SGHTA, FQGNSA. This CDR3 reads CASSPVGLAGYGYTF. In DNA form, the CDR3 reads TGTGCCAGCAGCCCGGTCGGGCTGGCGGGCTATGGCTACACCTTC. The full variable domain, completed using reference TRBV7-2 and TRBJ1-2, is GAGVSQSPSNKVTEKGKDVELRCDPISGHTALYWYRQSLGQGLEFLIYFQGNSAPDKSGLPSDRFSAERTGGSVSTLTIQRTQQEDSAVYLCASSPVGLAGYGYTFGSGTRLTVV.

The chain recombines TRBV13 with TRBJ2-7; 9 bases align to TRBD1. CDR1 is PRHDT and CDR2 is FYEKMQ in the germline V gene (reference sequence). Losses at the gene ends were 5 bases for V and 2 bases for J; bases not matched to a gene: 4. The CDR3 is made up of 14 amino acids. CDR3 loop: CASSGGQGTYEQYF. DNA of the CDR3: TGTGCCAGCAGCGGGGGACAGGGAACCTACGAGCAGTACTTC. Full variable domain (missing parts from reference TRBV13 and TRBJ2-7): AAGVIQSPRHLIKEKRETATLKCYPIPRHDTVYWYQQGPGQDPQFLISFYEKMQSDKGSIPDRFSAQQFSDYHSELNMSSLELGDSALYFCASSGGQGTYEQYFGPGTRLTVT.

This chain uses TRBV30 with TRBJ2-7; no reliable D call. CDR1 and CDR2 from the germline V gene are GTSNPN and SVGIG (reference sequence). This CDR3 has 11 residues. V shed 4 bases and J shed 3 bases, with 7 bases lying between them. CDR3 nucleotides: TGTGCCTGGACTCATTACTACGAGCAGTACTTC. Its protein product is CAWTHYYEQYF.

V gene TRBV5-1 combines with J gene TRBJ2-1; D call uncertain. V was pared by 4 bases and J by 3 bases, with 11 bases between. Germline assignment: CDR1 SGHRS and CDR2 YFSETQ. There are 14 residues in the CDR3. In nucleotides, the CDR3 is TGCGCCAGCAGCCCCTTTGCTAACTACAATGAGCAGTTCTTC. Translating it yields CASSPFANYNEQFF. Variable domain in full (rest from reference TRBV5-1 and TRBJ2-1): KAGVTQTPRYLIKTRGQQVTLSCSPISGHRSVSWYQQTPGQGLQFLFEYFSETQRNKGNFPGRFSGRQFSNSRSEMNVSTLELGDSALYLCASSPFANYNEQFFGPGTRLTVL.

The V call is TRBV9, the J call TRBJ1-1, with TRBD1 matching 9 bases. Germline V gene data show CDR1 as SGDLS and CDR2 as YYNGEE. This CDR3 has 14 residues. V dropped 5 bases and J dropped 1; count of bases not matched to a gene: 3. CDR3 sequence: CASRQGAGNTEAFF. The CDR3 region has the DNA TGTGCCAGCAGACAGGGGGCTGGGAACACTGAAGCTTTCTTT.

This chain connects TRBV19 to TRBJ2-7, with D possibly TRBD1 on 5 matching bases. V shed 2 bases and J shed 2 bases, with 10 bases lying between them. Germline CDR1 LNHDA, CDR2 SQIVND (reference sequence). The CDR3 consists of 14 residues. CDR3 sequence reads: CASSIQGTPYEQYF. The DNA of the CDR3 is TGTGCCAGTAGTATACAGGGAACCCCCTACGAGCAGTACTTC.

The J gene is TRBJ1-2, the V gene TRBV15; D not resolved. There are 17 residues in the CDR3. The V gene's germline CDR1 is LNHNV and CDR2 YYDKDF (reference sequence). V was pared by 0 bases and J by 2 bases, with 16 bases between. The CDR3 is CATSRDLTAYSNYGYTF. In nucleotides, the CDR3 is TGTGCCACCAGCAGAGATTTAACAGCGTACTCGAACTATGGCTACACCTTC.

This chain joins TRBV12-5 and TRBJ2-7; TRBD1 aligns across 9 bases. The CDR3 has 15 residues. The V segment lost 2 bases and the J segment 5 bases; nucleotides outside the gene matches: 7. The germline CDR1 and CDR2 sequences are LGHNT and FRNRAP. The CDR3 loop is CASGLFGTGRNEQYF. The CDR3 DNA reads as TGTGCTAGTGGTTTGTTCGGGACAGGGCGCAACGAGCAGTACTTC. The entire variable domain, with the rest obtained from reference TRBV12-5 and TRBJ2-7, is as follows: DARVTQTPRHKVTEMGQEVTMRCQPILGHNTVFWYRQTMMQGLELLAYFRNRAPLDDSGMPKDRFSAEMPDATLATLKIQPSEPRDSAVYFCASGLFGTGRNEQYFGPGTRLTVT.

Comment on this clone: The junction departs from the called germline gene at one end, perhaps through a read error. The chain is built from TRBV6-1 and TRBJ1-2, with 12 bases matching TRBD1. The length of the CDR3 is 12 residues. Germline V lookup: CDR1 MNHNS, CDR2 SASEGT. The CDR3 nucleotides are TGCTCGGGACAGGGGGCGGGAGGGGGCTACACCTTC. Its protein product is CSGQGAGGGYTF.

The V gene is TRBV27, the J gene TRBJ1-1; no definite D call. V lost 3 bases to trimming and J lost 2 bases, with 10 bases between them. Looked up from germline, CDR1 is MNHEY and CDR2 is SMNVEV (reference sequence). The CDR3 runs to 14 residues. This chain's CDR3 is CASSFRGYNTEAFF. The CDR3 nucleotides are TGTGCCAGCAGTTTTAGAGGGTACAACACTGAAGCTTTCTTT.

The V gene is TRBV2, the J gene TRBJ2-7; TRBD2 aligns across 8 bases. CDR1 SNHLY and CDR2 FYNNEI come from the germline V gene. There are 14 residues in the CDR3. J lost 4 bases, V lost 2 bases, and 4 bases had no gene match. The CDR3 DNA is TGTGCCAGCAGTGAATTAGCGGGACGTTACGAGCAGTACTTC. It yields the protein CASSELAGRYEQYF.